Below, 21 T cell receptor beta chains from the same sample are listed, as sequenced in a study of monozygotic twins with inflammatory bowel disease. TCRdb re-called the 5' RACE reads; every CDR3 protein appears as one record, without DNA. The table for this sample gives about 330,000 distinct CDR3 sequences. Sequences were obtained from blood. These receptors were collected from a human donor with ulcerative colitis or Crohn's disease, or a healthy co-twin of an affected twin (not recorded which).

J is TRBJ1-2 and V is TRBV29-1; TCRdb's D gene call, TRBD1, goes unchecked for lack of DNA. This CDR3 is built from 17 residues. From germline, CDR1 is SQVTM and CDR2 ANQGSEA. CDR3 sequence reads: CSVENPPQTGDYYGYTF.

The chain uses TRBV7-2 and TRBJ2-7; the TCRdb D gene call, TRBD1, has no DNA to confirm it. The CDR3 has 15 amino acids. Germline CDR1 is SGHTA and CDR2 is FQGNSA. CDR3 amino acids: CASSLAPGRGYEQYF.

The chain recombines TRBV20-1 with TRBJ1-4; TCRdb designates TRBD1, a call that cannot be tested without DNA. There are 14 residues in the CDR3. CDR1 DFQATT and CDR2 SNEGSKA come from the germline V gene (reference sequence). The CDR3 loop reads CSAPSGGMDEKLFF.

CDR3 sequence reads: CASSPEGNIQYF. The V and J genes are TRBV5-1 and TRBJ2-4; there is no DNA to check the TCRdb D call of TRBD2. Per germline, CDR1 SGHRS and CDR2 YFSETQ. The CDR3 runs to 12 residues.

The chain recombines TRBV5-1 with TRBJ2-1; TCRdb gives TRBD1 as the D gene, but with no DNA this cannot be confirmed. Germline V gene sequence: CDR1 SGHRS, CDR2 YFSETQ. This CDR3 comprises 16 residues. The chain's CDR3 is CASSLAGTAIYNEQFF.

The CDR3 reads CASSLVSSANEKLFF. The chain recombines TRBV7-2 with TRBJ1-4; the D call of TRBD1 rests on TCRdb alone, since no DNA is present to check it. There are 15 residues in the CDR3. Looked up from germline, CDR1 is SGHTA and CDR2 is FQGNSA. The variable domain in full, with the rest retrieved from reference TRBV7-2 and TRBJ1-4, is GAGVSQSPSNKVTEKGKDVELRCDPISGHTALYWYRQSLGQGLEFLIYFQGNSAPDKSGLPSDRFSAERTGGSVSTLTIQRTQQEDSAVYLCASSLVSSANEKLFFGSGTQLSVL.

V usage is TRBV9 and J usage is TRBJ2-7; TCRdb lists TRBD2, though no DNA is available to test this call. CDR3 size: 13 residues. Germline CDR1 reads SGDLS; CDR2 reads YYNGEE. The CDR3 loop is CASSWDLNYEQYF.

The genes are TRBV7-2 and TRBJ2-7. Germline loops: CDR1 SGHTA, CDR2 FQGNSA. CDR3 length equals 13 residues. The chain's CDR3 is CASSLSDDYEQYF.

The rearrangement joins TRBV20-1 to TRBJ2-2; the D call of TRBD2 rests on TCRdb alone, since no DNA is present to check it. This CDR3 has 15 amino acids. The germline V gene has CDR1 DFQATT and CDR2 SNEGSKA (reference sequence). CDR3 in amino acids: CSARLAGGITRELFF.

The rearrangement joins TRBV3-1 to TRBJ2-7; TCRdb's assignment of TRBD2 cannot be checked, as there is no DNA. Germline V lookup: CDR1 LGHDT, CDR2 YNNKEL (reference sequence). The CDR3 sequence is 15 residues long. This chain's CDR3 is CASSQGASSTYEQYF.

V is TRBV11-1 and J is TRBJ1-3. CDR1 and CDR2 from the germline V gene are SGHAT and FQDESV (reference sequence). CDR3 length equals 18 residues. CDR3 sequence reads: CASSLGVGTAGTGNTIYF. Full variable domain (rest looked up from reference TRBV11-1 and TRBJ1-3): EAEVAQSPRYKITEKSQAVAFWCDPISGHATLYWYRQILGQGPELLVQFQDESVVDDSQLPKDRFSAERLKGVDSTLKIQPAELGDSAMYLCASSLGVGTAGTGNTIYFGEGSWLTVV.

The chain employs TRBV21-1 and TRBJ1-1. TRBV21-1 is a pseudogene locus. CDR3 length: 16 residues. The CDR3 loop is CASSKRQGWVNTEAFF.

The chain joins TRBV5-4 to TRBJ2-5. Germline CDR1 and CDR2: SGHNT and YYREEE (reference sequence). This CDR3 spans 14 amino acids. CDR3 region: CASSLGRHQETQYF.

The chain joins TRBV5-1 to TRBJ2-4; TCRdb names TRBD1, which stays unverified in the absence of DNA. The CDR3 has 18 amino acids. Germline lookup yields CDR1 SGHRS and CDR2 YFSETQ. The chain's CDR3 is CASSLIGGDRGGLHIQYF.

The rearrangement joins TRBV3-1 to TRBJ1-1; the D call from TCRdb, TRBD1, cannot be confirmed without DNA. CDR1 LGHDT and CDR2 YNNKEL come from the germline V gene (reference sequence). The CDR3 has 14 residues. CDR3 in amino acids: CASSQVGVNTEAFF. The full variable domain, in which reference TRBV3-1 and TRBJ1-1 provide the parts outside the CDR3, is DTAVSQTPKYLVTQMGNDKSIKCEQNLGHDTMYWYKQDSKKFLKIMFSYNNKELIINETVPNRFSPKSPDKAHLNLHINSLELGDSAVYFCASSQVGVNTEAFFGQGTRLTVV.

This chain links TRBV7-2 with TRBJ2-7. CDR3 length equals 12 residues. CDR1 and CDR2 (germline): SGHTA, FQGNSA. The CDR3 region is CASSLAFAEQYF.

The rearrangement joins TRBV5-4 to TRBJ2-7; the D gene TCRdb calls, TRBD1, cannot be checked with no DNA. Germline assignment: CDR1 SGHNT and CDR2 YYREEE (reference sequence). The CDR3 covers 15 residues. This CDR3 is CASSLEQGEAYEQYF.

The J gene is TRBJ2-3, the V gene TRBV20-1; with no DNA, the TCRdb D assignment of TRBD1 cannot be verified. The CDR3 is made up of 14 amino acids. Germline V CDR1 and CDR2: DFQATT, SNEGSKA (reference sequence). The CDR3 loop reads CSAGSWDSTDTQYF.

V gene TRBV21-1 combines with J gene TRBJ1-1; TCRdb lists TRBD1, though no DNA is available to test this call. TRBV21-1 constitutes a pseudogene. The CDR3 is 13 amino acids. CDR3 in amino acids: CASIDRTNTEAFF.

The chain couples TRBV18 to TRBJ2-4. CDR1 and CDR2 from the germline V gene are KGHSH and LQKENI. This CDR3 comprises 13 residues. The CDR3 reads CASSPRGSNIQYF. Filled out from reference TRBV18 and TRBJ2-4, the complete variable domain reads NAGVMQNPRHLVRRRGQEARLRCSPMKGHSHVYWYRQLPEEGLKFMVYLQKENIIDESGMPKERFSAEFPKEGPSILRIQQVVRGDSAAYFCASSPRGSNIQYFGAGTRLSVL.

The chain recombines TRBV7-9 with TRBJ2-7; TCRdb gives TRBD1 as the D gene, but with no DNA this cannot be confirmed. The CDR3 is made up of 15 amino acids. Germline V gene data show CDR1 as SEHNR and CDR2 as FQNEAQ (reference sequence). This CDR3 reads CASSSSIGTDYEQYF.